This passage covers 21 T cell receptor beta chains from one sample sequenced in a study of radiotherapy plus CTLA-4 blockade in lung cancer. TCRdb keeps only in-frame clones here, not all; method: immunoSEQ multiplex PCR. Found here are roughly 110,000 clones, about 85% of them singletons; the top ten hold 2.4%. This material consisted of peripheral blood, taken from a patient treated with radiotherapy plus ipilimumab. These receptors were collected from a human donor with non-small cell lung cancer that progressed on radiotherapy plus ipilimumab. Some clones in this sample may be carry-over from other donors' samples.

This chain links TRBV2 with TRBJ1-2; the D is unclear. CDR3 size: 11 residues. Germline assignment: CDR1 SNHLY and CDR2 FYNNEI. Trimming removed 6 bases at V and 4 bases at J, with 6 bases between. CDR3 nucleotide sequence: TGTGCCAGCAGGGATCCCTATGGCTACACCTTC. This translates into CASRDPYGYTF.

The chain is built from TRBV7-9 and TRBJ1-1; perhaps TRBD1 as D (6 bases). Trimming stripped 5 bases from V and 2 bases from J, with 12 bases between. CDR1 and CDR2 from the germline V gene are SEHNR and FQNEAQ (reference sequence). This CDR3 has 14 amino acids. The CDR3 here is CASSLGQINTEAFF. As DNA, the CDR3 is TGTGCCAGCAGCCTCGGACAGATAAACACTGAAGCTTTCTTT.

The rearrangement links TRBV18 to TRBJ2-3; 7 bases are a match to TRBD2. The CDR3 loop spans 15 amino acids. Germline-derived CDR1 and CDR2 are KGHSH and LQKENI. The ends lost 3 bases at V and 1 base at J; junction bases unmatched: 4. The CDR3 nucleotides are TGTGCCAGCTCACCGGGTGCGGGGGGCACAGATACGCAGTATTTT. As protein: CASSPGAGGTDTQYF. Combining the CDR3 with reference TRBV18 and TRBJ2-3 gives the whole variable domain NAGVMQNPRHLVRRRGQEARLRCSPMKGHSHVYWYRQLPEEGLKFMVYLQKENIIDESGMPKERFSAEFPKEGPSILRIQQVVRGDSAAYFCASSPGAGGTDTQYFGPGTRLTVL.

This clone appeared a few times. V is TRBV5-1 and J is TRBJ2-2, with TRBD1 matching 9 bases. The V and J ends lost 3 bases and 2 bases, in that order; junction bases with no gene match: 8. Germline-derived CDR1 and CDR2 are SGHRS and YFSETQ. CDR3 length equals 17 residues. CDR3 residues: CASSWGGQGPNTGELFF. The CDR3 DNA reads as TGCGCCAGCAGCTGGGGGGGACAGGGTCCCAACACCGGGGAGCTGTTTTTT.

This sequence joins TRBV4-1 and TRBJ2-3, with D perhaps matching TRBD1 or TRBD2 (5 bases each). Trimming took off 0 bases at V and 10 bases at J, with 11 bases between the two ends. The CDR3 is 13 residues long. CDR1 is MGHRA, CDR2 YSYEKL, per germline. For the CDR3, the DNA is TGCGCCAGCAGCCAAGATGGGACCCACGCGCAGTATTTT. Encoded protein: CASSQDGTHAQYF.

The chain couples TRBV18 to TRBJ1-1, with D hard to call. Germline V CDR1 and CDR2: KGHSH, LQKENI. V lost 3 bases and J 7 bases, leaving 12 bases between the germline ends. The CDR3 consists of 13 residues. CDR3 region: CASSPLRAGEAFF. The DNA for the CDR3 is TGTGCCAGCTCACCCCTCCGGGCGGGTGAAGCTTTCTTT. Full variable domain (rest looked up from reference TRBV18 and TRBJ1-1): NAGVMQNPRHLVRRRGQEARLRCSPMKGHSHVYWYRQLPEEGLKFMVYLQKENIIDESGMPKERFSAEFPKEGPSILRIQQVVRGDSAAYFCASSPLRAGEAFFGQGTRLTVV.

This clone has just a few counts. The CDR3 spells CASSLGAGAVYEQYF. The CDR3 coding sequence is TGCGCCAGCAGCTTGGGTGCCGGGGCGGTCTACGAGCAGTACTTC. V is TRBV5-1 and J is TRBJ2-7; either TRBD1 or TRBD2 may fit D (5 bases each). V lost 0 bases and J lost 3, with 13 bases in between. In germline, CDR1 is SGHRS, CDR2 YFSETQ. This CDR3 is built from 15 residues.

The V gene is TRBV7-8, the J gene TRBJ2-5; 7 bases are shared with TRBD2. With 6 bases clipped from V and 5 bases from J, the junction kept 12 bases outside the gene matches. The germline V gene encodes CDR1 SGHVS and CDR2 FQNEAQ. This CDR3 region has 15 residues. CDR3 residues: CASSPRRELGETQYF. As DNA, the CDR3 is TGTGCCAGCAGTCCCCGGCGGGAGCTAGGGGAGACCCAGTACTTC.

The chain is built from TRBV6-1 and TRBJ1-5; tentatively, D is TRBD1 (6 bases). The germline V gene encodes CDR1 MNHNS and CDR2 SASEGT. This CDR3 comprises 16 residues. The germline V and J ends were trimmed by 1 base and 0 bases, with 10 bases remaining between them. The CDR3 spells CASSEVRGYSNQPQHF. DNA for the CDR3: TGTGCCAGCAGTGAAGTCAGGGGATATAGCAATCAGCCCCAGCATTTT.

This clone was counted once. This chain uses TRBV2 with TRBJ1-4, with 8 bases identical to TRBD1. The CDR3 spans 15 residues. The trim removed 7 bases at V and 8 bases at J, leaving 12 bases unmatched. Germline values: CDR1 SNHLY, CDR2 FYNNEI. The CDR3 nucleotides are TGTGCCAGCATGAATGTTAGGACAGGGAACGAAAAACTGTTTTTT. Protein: CASMNVRTGNEKLFF.

This clone has only one observation. For the CDR3, the DNA is TGCGCCAGCAGCTTGAGAGGTTCCTCAAACACTGAAGCTTTCTTT. Residues: CASSLRGSSNTEAFF. This chain joins TRBV5-1 and TRBJ1-1; D gene uncertain. V was clipped by 1 base and J by 2 bases, with 12 bases between them. The CDR3 is 15 residues long. CDR1 and CDR2 (germline): SGHRS, YFSETQ.

This rearrangement joins TRBV4-1 to TRBJ1-1, with a possible D match to TRBD1 (5 bases). V lost 0 bases and J 2 bases, leaving 10 bases between the germline ends. Germline V gene sequence: CDR1 MGHRA, CDR2 YSYEKL. The CDR3 extends over 15 amino acids. CDR3 bases: TGCGCCAGCAGCCAAGATTTGGGGCAAAACACTGAAGCTTTCTTT. Amino acids: CASSQDLGQNTEAFF.

This clone has just one count. The chain couples TRBV28 to TRBJ1-1; D unresolved. The CDR3 spans 14 residues. With 5 bases removed from V and 4 bases from J, the gap between germline ends came to 14 bases. Germline CDR1 MDHEN, CDR2 SYDVKM. CDR3 nucleotide sequence: TGTGCCAGCAGTCTTAATGAGGGTTCCACTGAAGCTTTCTTT. This codes for CASSLNEGSTEAFF.

The genes are TRBV6-1 and TRBJ2-7, with TRBD1 identical over 9 bases. CDR1 is MNHNS, CDR2 SASEGT, per germline. This CDR3 contains 15 residues. The V segment lost 5 bases and the J segment 5 bases; nucleotides outside the gene matches: 10. CDR3 bases: TGTGCCAGCAGTCGCCGGGACAGGGAAAGCCACGAGCAGTACTTC. Amino acids: CASSRRDRESHEQYF.

The chain carries TRBV11-1 and TRBJ2-3, with TRBD1 as a possible D gene (5 bases). The germline V gene has CDR1 SGHAT and CDR2 FQDESV (reference sequence). CDR3 length: 13 residues. V lost 1 base, J lost 6 bases, and 8 bases lay in between. CDR3 nucleotide sequence: TGTGCCAGCAGCTTAGGCCCAGGGGATACGCAGTATTTT. Amino acid sequence: CASSLGPGDTQYF.

This clone occurred a few times. The V call is TRBV6-1, the J call TRBJ1-1, with D unclear. The CDR3 sequence is 14 residues long. Trimming removed 2 bases from V and 8 bases from J, with 15 bases in between. Germline V lookup: CDR1 MNHNS, CDR2 SASEGT. In nucleotides, the CDR3 is TGTGCCAGCAGTGAACGCGTTTCGGGCAGGGAAGCTTTCTTT. The encoded protein is CASSERVSGREAFF.

The chain joins TRBV15 to TRBJ1-6, with TRBD1 as a possible D gene (5 bases). The germline gives CDR1 LNHNV, CDR2 YYDKDF (reference sequence). The CDR3 runs 13 residues. The V end lost 5 bases, the J end lost 9 bases, and 11 bases lay between the germline ends. The CDR3 loop is CATSFETGSPLHF. CDR3 bases: TGTGCCACCAGCTTTGAAACAGGTTCACCCCTCCACTTT.

This sequence joins TRBV6-4 and TRBJ1-1, with D tentatively TRBD1 (5 bases). This CDR3 region has 16 residues. Between the trimmed V and J ends, which lost 5 bases and 0 bases, there was a span of 16 bases. Germline loops: CDR1 MRHNA, CDR2 SNTAGT. CDR3 coding DNA: TGTGCCAGCAGTACCGAGGAGCGGGGACTGAACACTGAAGCTTTCTTT. Translation: CASSTEERGLNTEAFF.

The chain employs TRBV7-3 and TRBJ2-2, with 11 positions matching TRBD1. CDR1 is SGHTA and CDR2 is FQGTGA in the germline V gene. CDR3 length: 16 amino acids. After removal of 5 bases from V and 5 bases from J, the junction contained 7 bases not matched to a gene. In DNA form, the CDR3 reads TGTGCCAGCAGCCGCCTAGGGACAGGGGGTACCGGGGAGCTGTTTTTT. This translates into CASSRLGTGGTGELFF.

This chain joins TRBV7-9 and TRBJ1-2, with D hard to call. V gave up 2 bases and J gave up 0 bases, with 7 bases separating them. The germline gives CDR1 SEHNR, CDR2 FQNEAQ (reference sequence). The CDR3 spans 14 residues. The CDR3 nucleotides read TGTGCCAGCAGCTTATCGGCAGCTAACTATGGCTACACCTTC. It codes for CASSLSAANYGYTF.

As for this clone: One junction end does not reproduce the germline sequence, and a read error may be involved. The rearrangement uses TRBV9 and TRBJ1-1; D is possibly TRBD1 (5 bases). Germline CDR1 is SGDLS and CDR2 is YYNGEE. CDR3 length: 17 residues. CDR3 bases: TGTGCCAGCAGCGACCCCAGCGGAGGGGCGAGGAACATTGAAGCTTTCTTT. It is translated as CASSDPSGGARNIEAFF.